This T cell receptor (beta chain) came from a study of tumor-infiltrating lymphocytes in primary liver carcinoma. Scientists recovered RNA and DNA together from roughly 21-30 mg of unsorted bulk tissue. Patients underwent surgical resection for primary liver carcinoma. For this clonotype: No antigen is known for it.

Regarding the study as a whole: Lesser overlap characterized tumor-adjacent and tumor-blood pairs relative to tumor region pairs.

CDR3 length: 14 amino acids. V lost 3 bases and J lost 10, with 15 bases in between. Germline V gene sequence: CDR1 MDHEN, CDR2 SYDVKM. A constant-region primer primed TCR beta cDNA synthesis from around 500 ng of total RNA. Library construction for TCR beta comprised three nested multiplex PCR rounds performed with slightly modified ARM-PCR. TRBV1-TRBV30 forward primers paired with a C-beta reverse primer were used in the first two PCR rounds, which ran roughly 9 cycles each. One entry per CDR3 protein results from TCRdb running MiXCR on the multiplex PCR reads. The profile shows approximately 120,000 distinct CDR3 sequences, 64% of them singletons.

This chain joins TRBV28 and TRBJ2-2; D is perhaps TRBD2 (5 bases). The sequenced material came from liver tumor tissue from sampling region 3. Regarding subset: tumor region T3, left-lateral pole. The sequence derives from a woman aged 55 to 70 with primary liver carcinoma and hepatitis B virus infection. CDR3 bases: TGTGCCAGCAGTTTCCTCCGGGATGCCGAGGAGCTGTTTTTT. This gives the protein CASSFLRDAEELFF.